Each of the 21 T cell receptor beta chains below was sequenced from the same sample in a study of OX40 agonist ivuxolimab in advanced cancers. The assay was immunoSEQ multiplex PCR, and TCRdb's table has in-frame clones only and misses some. The sample records tens of thousands of clones, roughly 78% being singletons. The sample here was CD4+ or CD8+ T cells sorted from blood, taken in a trial of the OX40 agonist ivuxolimab. The receptors were sampled from an adult with an advanced solid tumor such as melanoma, head and neck, liver or kidney cancer.

This clone was seen more than once but under ten times. CDR3 in DNA: TGTGCCAGTAGGCCCCAAGCGAGCAATCAGCCCCAGCATTTT. As protein: CASRPQASNQPQHF. V and J are TRBV19 and TRBJ1-5; no firm D call. Germline values: CDR1 LNHDA, CDR2 SQIVND (reference sequence). V lost 6 bases, J lost 1 base, and 10 bases lay in between. The CDR3 is 14 amino acids.

V gene TRBV5-1 combines with J gene TRBJ2-7; 13 bases align to TRBD2. V lost 4 bases and J lost 1; bases outside the gene matches: 14. The CDR3 is 19 residues long. Germline CDR1 SGHRS, CDR2 YFSETQ. The CDR3 DNA is TGCGCCAGCAGCATCATTCGTCCGGGACTAGCGGGAAGGTCCTACGAGCAGTACTTC. Its protein is CASSIIRPGLAGRSYEQYF. Full variable domain (remainder filled in from reference TRBV5-1 and TRBJ2-7): KAGVTQTPRYLIKTRGQQVTLSCSPISGHRSVSWYQQTPGQGLQFLFEYFSETQRNKGNFPGRFSGRQFSNSRSEMNVSTLELGDSALYLCASSIIRPGLAGRSYEQYFGPGTRLTVT.

V is TRBV19 and J is TRBJ1-2; D gene ambiguous. V lost 1 base and J lost 5, with 11 bases in between. Germline CDR1 LNHDA, CDR2 SQIVND (reference sequence). The CDR3 is 14 amino acids. The CDR3 is CASSIGAEWYGYTF. DNA for the CDR3: TGTGCCAGTAGTATAGGGGCAGAATGGTATGGCTACACCTTC. The variable domain in full, completed from reference TRBV19 and TRBJ1-2, reads DGGITQSPKYLFRKEGQNVTLSCEQNLNHDAMYWYRQDPGQGLRLIYYSQIVNDFQKGDIAEGYSVSREKKESFPLTVTSAQKNPTAFYLCASSIGAEWYGYTFGSGTRLTVV.

The chain uses TRBV18 and TRBJ1-1, with D possibly TRBD1 on 5 matching bases. Trimming took 5 bases from V and 4 from J, leaving 14 bases between them. The CDR3 consists of 14 residues. Germline V gene lookup returns CDR1 KGHSH and CDR2 LQKENI. DNA for the CDR3: TGTGCCAGCTCATCAGGAGTAACAGGCACTGAAGCTTTCTTT. It specifies CASSSGVTGTEAFF.

This sequence joins TRBV7-8 and TRBJ1-1, with a tentative D call TRBD1 (6 bases). CDR1 SGHVS and CDR2 FQNEAQ come from the germline V gene. Trimming took 5 bases from V and 0 from J, leaving 10 bases between them. This CDR3 region has 14 residues. This CDR3 is CASSKNRVNTEAFF. CDR3 coding DNA: TGTGCCAGCAGCAAAAACAGGGTGAACACTGAAGCTTTCTTT.

V usage is TRBV19 and J usage is TRBJ2-3; 9 nucleotides line up with TRBD1. The CDR3 covers 15 residues. Per the germline V gene, CDR1 is LNHDA and CDR2 is SQIVND (reference sequence). The junction had 8 bases not matched to a gene; V was cut back by 7 bases and J by 3 bases. The CDR3 protein is CASNTGTGLTDTQYF. As DNA, the CDR3 is TGTGCCAGTAATACCGGGACAGGGCTAACAGATACGCAGTATTTT.

The chain is built from TRBV14 and TRBJ1-3; no clear D. There are 18 residues in the CDR3. Germline V CDR1 and CDR2: SGHDN, FVKESK. The V end lost 0 bases, the J end lost 0 bases, and 15 bases lay between the germline ends. The CDR3 nucleotides are TGTGCCAGCAGCCAAGAACGATATAGGATAAGCTCTGGAAACACCATATATTTT. Translating gives CASSQERYRISSGNTIYF.

The V and J genes are TRBV7-2 and TRBJ2-1, with D perhaps assigned TRBD1 or TRBD2 (6 bases each). Trimming stripped 1 base from V and 5 bases from J, with 15 bases between. This CDR3 comprises 16 residues. The germline CDR1 and CDR2 sequences are SGHTA and FQGNSA. The CDR3 DNA sequence: TGTGCCAGCAGCTTAGGGTGGGGGGCGGTTAACAATGAGCAGTTCTTC. Translated: CASSLGWGAVNNEQFF.

The rearrangement links TRBV4-3 to TRBJ1-2, with 7 bases identical to TRBD1. Germline CDR1 and CDR2: LGHNA and YSLEER. The CDR3 has 19 residues. The V and J ends lost 3 bases and 0 bases, in that order; junction bases with no gene match: 16. CDR3 loop: CASSHPPPRQGGTNYGYTF. DNA of the CDR3: TGCGCCAGCAGCCATCCTCCACCCCGACAGGGAGGGACTAACTATGGCTACACCTTC.

This clone was observed a handful of times. The chain uses TRBV7-8 and TRBJ1-4, with D possibly matching TRBD1 (6 bases). This CDR3 comprises 16 residues. V lost 1 base, J lost 0 bases, and 9 bases lay in between. The germline CDR1 and CDR2 sequences are SGHVS and FQNEAQ. CDR3 region: CASSLVRGATNEKLFF. CDR3 bases: TGTGCCAGCAGCTTAGTCAGGGGCGCAACTAATGAAAAACTGTTTTTT. Filled out from reference TRBV7-8 and TRBJ1-4, the complete variable domain reads GAGVSQSPRYKVAKRGQDVALRCDPISGHVSLFWYQQALGQGPEFLTYFQNEAQLDKSGLPSDRFFAERPEGSVSTLKIQRTQQEDSAVYLCASSLVRGATNEKLFFGSGTQLSVL.

The chain recombines TRBV27 with TRBJ1-4, with a weak D call TRBD1 (6 bases). This CDR3 is built from 14 residues. CDR1 is MNHEY, CDR2 SMNVEV, per germline (reference sequence). Between the trimmed V and J ends, which lost 5 bases and 8 bases, there was a span of 15 bases. The CDR3 here is CASSPNRVGEKLFF. CDR3 DNA sequence: TGTGCCAGCAGTCCAAACAGGGTAGGCGAAAAACTGTTTTTT.

V usage is TRBV27 and J usage is TRBJ2-3; TRBD2 matches 13 bases. Trimming removed 4 bases from V and 4 bases from J; junction bases left unmatched: 11. The CDR3 sequence is 18 residues long. Germline lookup yields CDR1 MNHEY and CDR2 SMNVEV (reference sequence). Here the CDR3 DNA reads TGTGCCAGCAGTTCTCGCCTTACTAGCGGGAGGGCCCCAGATACGCAGTATTTT. This gives the protein CASSSRLTSGRAPDTQYF.

This chain links TRBV19 with TRBJ2-1; possibly TRBD1 for D (5 bases). Trimming took off 1 base at V and 0 bases at J, with 16 bases between the two ends. Germline V gene lookup returns CDR1 LNHDA and CDR2 SQIVND (reference sequence). This CDR3 spans 18 amino acids. The CDR3 is CASSIALLGANSYNEQFF. The CDR3 DNA is TGTGCCAGTAGTATAGCCTTGCTAGGGGCCAACTCCTACAATGAGCAGTTCTTC.

A note on this clone: The junction and the germline gene differ at one end; a read error may be behind it. This chain joins TRBV9 and TRBJ2-5; TRBD2 might be the D (6 bases). The CDR3 is 14 residues long. Germline values: CDR1 SGDLS, CDR2 YYNGEE. CDR3 bases: TGTGCCGGCAGCGTCCTAGCGTCCGGGGAGACCCAGTACTTC. This translates into CAGSVLASGETQYF. Supplemented by reference TRBV9 and TRBJ2-5, the full variable domain reads DSGVTQTPKHLITATGQRVTLRCSPRSGDLSVYWYQQSLDQGLQFLIQYYNGEERAKGNILERFSAQQFPDLHSELNLSSLELGDSALYFCAGSVLASGETQYFGPGTRLLVL.

The chain has TRBV5-1 and TRBJ1-2; D might be TRBD1 (6 bases). The CDR3 has 14 residues. CDR1 is SGHRS and CDR2 is YFSETQ in the germline V gene. The germline V and J ends were trimmed by 1 base and 4 bases, with 11 bases remaining between them. Here the CDR3 DNA reads TGCGCCAGCAGCTTGATACAGGGTCCCTATGGCTACACCTTC. This translates into CASSLIQGPYGYTF.

This clone was observed a handful of times. V and J are TRBV6-1 and TRBJ1-5, with 7 bases that match TRBD1. CDR3 length: 14 amino acids. The germline CDR1 and CDR2 sequences are MNHNS and SASEGT. Trimming at V came to 8 bases and at J to 5 bases, leaving 9 bases not matched to a gene. CDR3 DNA: TGTGCCAGCGTTAGGACAGGAGACTATCAGCCCCAGCATTTT. Amino acid sequence: CASVRTGDYQPQHF.

The chain's CDR3 is CASSLAGADSKAFF. CDR3 coding DNA: TGTGCCAGCAGCTTGGCAGGGGCAGACTCCAAAGCTTTCTTT. The rearrangement uses TRBV4-2 and TRBJ1-1; a possible D gene is TRBD1 (6 bases). Trimming removed 5 bases from V and 9 bases from J, with 19 bases in between. Germline V gene data show CDR1 as LGHNA and CDR2 as YNFKEQ. The CDR3 loop spans 14 amino acids.

The chain combines TRBV5-6 with TRBJ2-1; 9 bases fit TRBD1. Germline lookup yields CDR1 SGHDT and CDR2 YYEEEE. CDR3 length: 12 residues. Unmatched junction bases numbered 8, after V lost 4 bases and J lost 15 bases. CDR3 nucleotide sequence: TGTGCCAGCAGCACTCCCGGGACAGGGTCGTTCTTC. Its translation: CASSTPGTGSFF.

The V gene is TRBV28, the J gene TRBJ1-5; weak D call: TRBD1 (5 bases). Trimming stripped 8 bases from V and 11 bases from J, with 25 bases between. The germline V gene encodes CDR1 MDHEN and CDR2 SYDVKM. The CDR3 totals 15 residues. In DNA form, the CDR3 reads TGTGCCAGCGTGGATTGGGGACGTCGGGTTGCGGCCCAGCATTTT. Amino acids: CASVDWGRRVAAQHF.

The chain employs TRBV9 and TRBJ2-4, with a weak D call TRBD1 (6 bases). The CDR3 has 15 residues. CDR1 and CDR2 from the germline V gene are SGDLS and YYNGEE. The germline V and J ends were trimmed by 4 bases and 8 bases, with 19 bases remaining between them. Written as DNA, the CDR3 is TGTGCCAGCAGCCCTTACGACAGGCCTCGAGACATTCAGTACTTC. This sequence encodes CASSPYDRPRDIQYF.

The chain links TRBV7-2 to TRBJ1-6; D unclear. The CDR3 spans 15 residues. V was trimmed by 1 base and J by 7 bases, leaving 11 bases between them. Germline values: CDR1 SGHTA, CDR2 FQGNSA. The CDR3 sequence: CASSLGSSQNSPLHF. In DNA form, the CDR3 reads TGTGCCAGCAGCTTAGGATCCAGCCAGAATTCACCCCTCCACTTT. The entire variable domain, with the rest obtained from reference TRBV7-2 and TRBJ1-6, is as follows: GAGVSQSPSNKVTEKGKDVELRCDPISGHTALYWYRQSLGQGLEFLIYFQGNSAPDKSGLPSDRFSAERTGGSVSTLTIQRTQQEDSAVYLCASSLGSSQNSPLHFGNGTRLTVT.